The clone carrying this T cell receptor beta chain appeared many times. What it recognizes is unknown. This specimen belongs to a study of T-cell reconstitution after alpha-beta-depleted transplantation in children. Study results and limitations: A year post-transplant, T-cell counts and diversity derived mostly from newly produced T cells.

Germline loops: CDR1 SGHRS, CDR2 YFSETQ. CDR3 length equals 16 residues. With V trimmed by 4 bases and J by 0 bases, 3 bases remained unmatched. During its preparation, the TCRbeta library received unique molecular identifiers. In TCRdb, the PCR reads were re-called with MiXCR into one record per CDR3 protein. This table holds 200,000 to 250,000 distinct CDR3 sequences, approximately 8% found once. The clonotype comes from a male patient under 18 who had a stem cell transplant for acute lymphoblastic leukemia, so the T cells may come from the graft donor. The sequences come from PBMCs, mostly from graft donor cells, collected 180 days after TCRalphabeta/CD19-depleted stem cell transplant. The J gene is TRBJ2-3, the V gene TRBV5-1; 12 nucleotides match TRBD1. Here the CDR3 DNA reads TGCGCCAGCAGCCCGGGACAGGGGGCGAGCACAGATACGCAGTATTTT. This sequence encodes CASSPGQGASTDTQYF.